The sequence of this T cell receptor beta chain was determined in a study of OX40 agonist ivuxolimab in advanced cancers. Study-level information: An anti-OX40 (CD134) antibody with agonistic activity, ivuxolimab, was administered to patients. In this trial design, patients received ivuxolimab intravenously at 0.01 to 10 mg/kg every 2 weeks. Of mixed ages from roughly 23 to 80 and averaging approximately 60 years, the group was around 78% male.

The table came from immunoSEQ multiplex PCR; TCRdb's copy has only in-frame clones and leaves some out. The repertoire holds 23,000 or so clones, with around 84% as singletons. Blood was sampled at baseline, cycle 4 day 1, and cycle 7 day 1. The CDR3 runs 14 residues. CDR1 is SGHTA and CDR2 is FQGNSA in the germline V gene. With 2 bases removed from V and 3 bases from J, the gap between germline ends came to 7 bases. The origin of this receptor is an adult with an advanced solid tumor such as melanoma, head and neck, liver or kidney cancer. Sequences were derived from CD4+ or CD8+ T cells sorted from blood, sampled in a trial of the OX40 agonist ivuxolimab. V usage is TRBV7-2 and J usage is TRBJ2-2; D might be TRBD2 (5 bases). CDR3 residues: CASSLRGYTGELFF. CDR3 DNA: TGTGCCAGCAGCTTAAGAGGGTACACCGGGGAGCTGTTTTTT.